These 27 T cell receptor beta chains share one sample of origin, sequenced in a study of cytomegalovirus exposure and HLA in healthy donors. PCR employed 60 Vbeta and 13 Jbeta primers. Sequencing was performed with immunoSEQ multiplex PCR; in TCRdb, only in-frame clones are kept and a portion is missing. Found here are 95,000 to 100,000 clones, 75% of them singletons; the top ten hold roughly 10%. Specimen: PBMCs. Source of these receptors: a man aged 45-65 years in good health and CMV-seronegative.

This clone occurred once. V and J are TRBV6-1 and TRBJ2-7; a weak D match, TRBD2 (5 bases). The germline CDR1 and CDR2 sequences are MNHNS and SASEGT. The CDR3 totals 15 residues. Trimming removed 4 bases at V and 3 bases at J, with 16 bases between. Here the CDR3 DNA reads TGTGCCAGCAGTGTCAGTACTAGGTTTCGCTACGAGCAGTACTTC. Its protein product is CASSVSTRFRYEQYF.

The V call is TRBV18, the J call TRBJ2-1; 9 positions agree with TRBD2. Germline CDR1 reads KGHSH; CDR2 reads LQKENI. The CDR3 extends over 16 amino acids. The V gene end was trimmed by 3 bases and the J gene end by 1 base; junction bases not matched to a gene: 4. CDR3 coding DNA: TGTGCCAGCTCACCTAGCGGGGGTAGATCCTACAATGAGCAGTTCTTC. Its translation is CASSPSGGRSYNEQFF.

Only a few counts were recorded for this clone. The chain couples TRBV10-3 to TRBJ2-7; the D gene is possibly TRBD2 (6 bases). Trimming stripped 0 bases from V and 5 bases from J, with 11 bases between. This CDR3 has 14 residues. CDR1 is ENHRY and CDR2 is SYGVKD in the germline V gene. In DNA form, the CDR3 reads TGTGCCATCAGTGAGTCCGGGGGTTTCGACGAGCAGTACTTC. Amino acid sequence: CAISESGGFDEQYF.

This clone was found many times. The J gene is TRBJ1-5, the V gene TRBV18; D may be TRBD1 (6 bases). Germline V lookup: CDR1 KGHSH, CDR2 LQKENI. Deletions cut 6 bases from V and 6 bases from J, with 12 bases between. The length of the CDR3 is 13 residues. The CDR3 spells CASSFEQGQPQHF. The CDR3 DNA is TGTGCCAGCTCTTTTGAACAGGGTCAGCCCCAGCATTTT.

CDR3 sequence: CASSRPQGAGTGELFF. CDR3 nucleotides: TGTGCCAGCAGTCGTCCACAGGGGGCAGGTACCGGGGAGCTGTTTTTT. The rearrangement links TRBV4-2 to TRBJ2-2; TRBD1 agrees at 9 bases. This CDR3 contains 16 residues. CDR1 and CDR2 (germline): LGHNA, YNFKEQ. V lost 6 bases, J lost 5 bases, and 10 bases stayed unmatched.

The chain carries TRBV6-6 and TRBJ2-1, with TRBD2 matching over 7 bases. CDR1 and CDR2 from the germline V gene are MNHNY and SVGAGI (reference sequence). J gave up 5 bases and V 5 bases, and 12 bases lay outside the gene matches. The CDR3 is 16 residues long. The CDR3 protein is CASSASSGPTDNEQFF. In DNA, the CDR3 is TGTGCCAGCAGTGCGTCTAGCGGACCAACGGACAATGAGCAGTTCTTC.

The chain recombines TRBV19 with TRBJ2-1; D is possibly TRBD1 (5 bases). Trimming shortened V by 6 bases and J by 5 bases, and 14 bases separated the two germline ends. The CDR3 runs to 14 residues. CDR1 is LNHDA, CDR2 SQIVND, per germline (reference sequence). The CDR3 nucleotides are TGTGCCAGTAGGGGCCAAGGGGTCAACAATGAGCAGTTCTTC. Protein sequence: CASRGQGVNNEQFF.

This clone was observed a handful of times. J is TRBJ1-1 and V is TRBV7-3; a possible D gene is TRBD1 (5 bases). In germline, CDR1 is SGHTA, CDR2 FQGTGA. The CDR3 totals 17 residues. V was shortened by 0 bases and J by 0 bases, with 14 bases between the two germline ends. This chain's CDR3 is CASSLTARGRVNTEAFF. The CDR3 nucleotides read TGTGCCAGCAGCTTAACCGCCCGCGGCAGGGTGAACACTGAAGCTTTCTTT.

The rearrangement links TRBV27 to TRBJ2-7, with a possible D match to TRBD2 (6 bases). The germline V and J ends were trimmed by 5 bases and 0 bases, with 17 bases remaining between them. Per germline, CDR1 MNHEY and CDR2 SMNVEV (reference sequence). This CDR3 comprises 16 residues. CDR3: CASSPLREDTSYEQYF. Here the CDR3 DNA reads TGTGCCAGCAGTCCCCTTAGGGAGGATACCTCCTACGAGCAGTACTTC.

The chain couples TRBV9 to TRBJ1-3; D gene unclear. Germline CDR1 reads SGDLS; CDR2 reads YYNGEE. CDR3 length: 14 residues. V gave up 2 bases and J gave up 3 bases, with 9 bases separating them. In nucleotides, the CDR3 is TGTGCCAGCAGCGTTTCCAGAAATGGAAACACCATATATTTT. The encoded protein is CASSVSRNGNTIYF.

The chain recombines TRBV19 with TRBJ1-5; no definite D call. This CDR3 region has 15 residues. Germline V CDR1 and CDR2: LNHDA, SQIVND (reference sequence). The V end lost 6 bases, the J end lost 6 bases, and 18 bases lay between the germline ends. CDR3: CASSTSAVSGQPQHF. CDR3 nucleotides: TGTGCCAGTAGCACGTCTGCCGTGTCAGGTCAGCCCCAGCATTTT.

The genes are TRBV7-9 and TRBJ2-3; TRBD2 aligns across 8 bases. V lost 5 bases to trimming and J lost 6 bases; unmatched junction nucleotides: 7. The CDR3 is 14 amino acids. Germline assignment: CDR1 SEHNR and CDR2 FQNEAQ (reference sequence). CDR3 sequence: CASSVGGRKDTQYF. Written as DNA, the CDR3 is TGTGCCAGCAGCGTGGGCGGGAGGAAGGATACGCAGTATTTT.

The chain employs TRBV5-4 and TRBJ2-1, with D perhaps TRBD1 (6 bases). The germline CDR1 and CDR2 sequences are SGHNT and YYREEE (reference sequence). This CDR3 region has 14 residues. V was cut by 9 bases and J by 1 base, with 14 bases left in between. The CDR3 DNA is TGTGCCACCTACCATAGGGGGTCCTACAATGAGCAGTTCTTC. Its translation: CATYHRGSYNEQFF.

This clone appeared a single time. The V and J genes are TRBV6-4 and TRBJ2-5; D might be TRBD2 (6 bases). V shed 4 bases and J shed 8 bases, with 17 bases lying between them. CDR1 and CDR2 (germline): MRHNA, SNTAGT. The CDR3 runs 14 residues. The CDR3 region has the DNA TGTGCCAGCAGTGTCCTCGGGACTGTCCATACCCAGTACTTC. Its translation: CASSVLGTVHTQYF.

The CDR3 sequence is CASRPGGAETGELFF. In nucleotides, the CDR3 is TGCGCCAGCAGACCGGGGGGGGCCGAAACCGGGGAGCTGTTTTTT. This chain joins TRBV5-1 and TRBJ2-2; 8 bases agree with TRBD2. The CDR3 totals 15 residues. V shed 5 bases, J shed 5 bases, and the junction held 8 bases outside the gene matches. Germline assignment: CDR1 SGHRS and CDR2 YFSETQ.

This clone was detected a few times. The chain is built from TRBV7-2 and TRBJ2-3, with TRBD2 identical over 7 bases. This CDR3 comprises 13 residues. The ends lost 6 bases at V and 9 bases at J; junction bases unmatched: 9. CDR1 is SGHTA, CDR2 FQGNSA, per germline. CDR3 amino acids: CASSPRGGVTQYF. As DNA, the CDR3 is TGTGCCAGCAGTCCAAGGGGAGGGGTGACGCAGTATTTT.

This rearrangement joins TRBV30 to TRBJ2-1, with 8 positions matching TRBD2. Germline V gene sequence: CDR1 GTSNPN, CDR2 SVGIG (reference sequence). Trimming took 0 bases from V and 15 from J; bases not matched to a gene: 4. The length of the CDR3 is 11 residues. The CDR3: CAWSVKAGGFF. CDR3 DNA: TGTGCCTGGAGTGTAAAGGCGGGGGGGTTCTTC.

Points on this clone: Other DNA variants within this sample encode the same CDR3. V gene TRBV18 combines with J gene TRBJ1-2; D is possibly TRBD1 (6 bases). CDR3 length equals 14 residues. Looked up from germline, CDR1 is KGHSH and CDR2 is LQKENI. Trimming took 2 bases from V and 0 from J, leaving 7 bases between them. The DNA for the CDR3 is TGTGCCAGCTCACCAAGGGACACTAACTATGGCTACACCTTC. Protein: CASSPRDTNYGYTF.

The rearrangement uses TRBV4-3 and TRBJ1-1, with D perhaps matching TRBD1 (5 bases). V was pared by 0 bases and J by 5 bases, with 13 bases between. The germline CDR1 and CDR2 sequences are LGHNA and YSLEER. This CDR3 region has 15 residues. Here the CDR3 reads CASSQEGGDWTEAFF. CDR3 bases: TGCGCCAGCAGCCAAGAGGGGGGGGATTGGACTGAAGCTTTCTTT.

The rearrangement joins TRBV9 to TRBJ2-2; 9 bases match TRBD2. CDR1 SGDLS and CDR2 YYNGEE come from the germline V gene. The CDR3 totals 15 residues. Unmatched junction bases numbered 8, after V lost 7 bases and J lost 4 bases. The CDR3 region is CASAWGAGGTGELFF. CDR3 sequence (DNA): TGTGCCAGCGCGTGGGGAGCGGGGGGCACCGGGGAGCTGTTTTTT.

The gene calls are TRBV5-1 and TRBJ2-1; unclear D gene. Germline CDR1 is SGHRS and CDR2 is YFSETQ. This CDR3 region has 14 residues. Trimming cost V 0 bases and J 7 bases, with 11 bases left between them. For the CDR3, the DNA is TGCGCCAGCAGCTTGGCCGGTCTTTTAAATGAGCAGTTCTTC. Protein: CASSLAGLLNEQFF.

V gene TRBV9 combines with J gene TRBJ1-2, with D possibly matching TRBD1 (6 bases). The CDR3 has 17 amino acids. Trimming took 4 bases from V and 2 from J, leaving 21 bases between them. Germline CDR1 SGDLS, CDR2 YYNGEE. CDR3 in amino acids: CASSPATQLQGNYGYTF. The CDR3 region has the DNA TGTGCCAGCAGCCCAGCGACCCAACTCCAGGGGAACTATGGCTACACCTTC.

In the case of this clone: An end of the junction differs from the germline gene, which may be a read error. This chain links TRBV7-7 with TRBJ2-5, with 10 bases that match TRBD1. CDR1 is SSHAT and CDR2 is FNYEAQ in the germline V gene (reference sequence). This CDR3 is 15 amino acids long. The chain's CDR3 is CASSLGQGYGETQYF. DNA for the CDR3: TGTGCTAGCAGCTTGGGACAGGGGTACGGAGAGACCCAGTACTTC.

Here the CDR3 reads CASSPLGGGTTGELFF. Here the CDR3 DNA reads TGTGCCAGCAGCCCCCTCGGGGGAGGGACCACCGGGGAGCTGTTTTTT. The rearrangement joins TRBV7-9 to TRBJ2-2; 7 bases agree with TRBD2. This CDR3 spans 16 amino acids. The V gene's germline CDR1 is SEHNR and CDR2 FQNEAQ (reference sequence). Losses at the gene ends were 5 bases for V and 4 bases for J; bases not matched to a gene: 10.

The rearrangement uses TRBV30 and TRBJ2-1, with 16 positions matching TRBD2. The V gene end was trimmed by 5 bases and the J gene end by 8 bases; junction bases not matched to a gene: 9. CDR3 length: 16 residues. Germline CDR1 GTSNPN, CDR2 SVGIG (reference sequence). The CDR3, as DNA: TGTGCCTGGTCACGGGGACTAGCGGGGGGGCGATATGAGCAGTTCTTC. As protein: CAWSRGLAGGRYEQFF.

The chain carries TRBV5-4 and TRBJ1-2, with D perhaps matching TRBD1 (5 bases). CDR3 size: 14 residues. Germline V CDR1 and CDR2: SGHNT, YYREEE (reference sequence). V was clipped by 0 bases and J by 5 bases, with 11 bases between them. The DNA for the CDR3 is TGTGCCAGCAGCTTGGTGGGCCAGGGTTATGGCTACACCTTC. Amino acid sequence: CASSLVGQGYGYTF.

The V gene is TRBV4-2, the J gene TRBJ2-7; no definite D call. The CDR3 runs to 13 residues. Germline loops: CDR1 LGHNA, CDR2 YNFKEQ. Trimming shortened V by 4 bases and J by 3 bases, and 10 bases separated the two germline ends. CDR3 loop: CASSPRVSYEQYF. The CDR3 nucleotides are TGTGCCAGCAGCCCACGAGTGAGCTACGAGCAGTACTTC.